Below, one T cell receptor (beta chain) is given with its context. Its antigen is currently unknown. Germline CDR1 is MNHEY and CDR2 is SVGAGI. The CDR3 loop spans 11 amino acids. Deletions cut 10 bases from V and 3 bases from J, with 4 bases between. This sample stems from a study of T cell responses to AZD1222 COVID-19 vaccine. Study-level results: Following two doses of AZD1222, Spike-specific TCR breadth and depth rose. Clonal diversity was possibly underestimated, and white British individuals and females predominated among donors. Baseline seropositives among AZD1222 recipients totaled only six or seven.

Profiling relied on immunoSEQ multiplex PCR, and the TCRdb table lists in-frame clones only, not all of them. The sample consists of about 150,000 clones, about nine tenths of them appearing once. The chain employs TRBV6-5 and TRBJ1-6; D unresolved. Sequencing was performed on peripheral blood, taken 28 days after the second AZD1222 dose. The clonotype comes from an adult who received the AZD1222 COVID-19 vaccine. Written as DNA, the CDR3 is TGTGCCACCGACTATAATTCACCCCTCCACTTT. The encoded protein is CATDYNSPLHF.